These T cell receptor beta chains were read from a single sample in a study of vaccination and CD4 T cells after COVID-19. Via MiXCR, TCRdb re-called the PCR reads, giving one row per CDR3 protein. The sample gives tens of thousands of distinct CDR3 sequences, approximately 33% of which show up once; approximately 2.5% is in the top ten. Their cognate antigens are unknown. Here the sequenced sample was CD4+ T cells from blood, cultured in vitro, taken about 7 months after SARS-CoV-2 vaccination. All receptors derive from a human donor who had recovered from COVID-19. The CDR3 runs from the conserved cysteine through the conserved F or W. A D gene is named only where the DNA matches it firmly. Expanded clones are given a class, and other clones once, few, many or no size at all.

D,V,J,size,CDR3,DNA
TRBD2,TRBV4-1,TRBJ2-5,NA,CASSQGFTAGVQETQYF,TGCGCCAGCAGCCAAGGTTTCACTGCGGGGGTTCAAGAGACCCAGTACTTC
NA,TRBV29-1,TRBJ2-7,NA,CSVVLPNGGYEQYF,TGCAGCGTTGTTCTCCCGAACGGGGGCTACGAGCAGTACTTC
TRBD1,TRBV4-2,TRBJ2-5,NA,CASTRDRGLMETQYF,TGTGCCAGCACACGGGACAGGGGGCTTATGGAGACCCAGTACTTC
TRBD2,TRBV5-1,TRBJ2-3,NA,CASSLVPGGVTDTQYF,TGCGCCAGCAGCTTGGTCCCGGGAGGGGTCACAGATACGCAGTATTTT
NA,TRBV21-1,TRBJ2-6,NA,CASSKGGKRANVLTF,TGTGCCAGCAGCAAAGGAGGTAAGAGGGCCAACGTCCTGACTTTC
NA,TRBV6-1,TRBJ2-7,NA,CASRRLGADTYEQYF,TGTGCCAGCAGGAGGTTGGGCGCGGACACCTACGAGCAGTACTTC
NA,TRBV19,TRBJ2-5,NA,CASRSAGQETQYF,TGTGCCAGTAGATCGGCAGGCCAAGAGACCCAGTACTTC
NA,TRBV28,TRBJ1-2,few,CASSLYGFVEGYTF,TGTGCCAGCAGTTTATACGGGTTCGTGGAGGGCTACACCTTC
TRBD2,TRBV6-2/TRBV6-3,TRBJ2-5,NA,CASSYFPGLQETQYF,TGTGCCAGCAGTTACTTTCCGGGACTACAAGAGACCCAGTACTTC
TRBD1,TRBV7-2,TRBJ1-2,NA,CASQNWGQGDGYTF,TGTGCCAGCCAAAACTGGGGACAGGGAGACGGCTACACCTTC
NA,TRBV6-1,TRBJ1-1,few,CASRRTENTEAFF,TGTGCCAGCAGACGGACAGAGAACACTGAAGCTTTCTTT
NA,TRBV11-2,TRBJ1-5,few,CASSLGIDQPQHF,TGTGCCAGCAGCTTAGGGATTGATCAGCCCCAGCATTTT
TRBD2,TRBV6-4,TRBJ2-3,few,CASSDSLAGADTQYF,TGTGCCAGCAGTGACTCACTAGCGGGAGCAGATACGCAGTATTTT
TRBD1,TRBV6-2/TRBV6-3,TRBJ1-5,few,CASSLKYGQGVAQPQHF,TGTGCCAGCAGCCTAAAGTACGGACAGGGGGTGGCTCAGCCCCAGCATTTT
NA,TRBV7-2,TRBJ2-3,NA,CASSWPHLDTQYF,TGTGCCAGCAGCTGGCCCCATCTAGATACGCAGTATTTT
NA,TRBV20-1,TRBJ2-5,NA,CSKLAQLQETQYF,TGCAGTAAGCTAGCGCAACTCCAAGAGACCCAGTACTTC
NA,TRBV20-1,TRBJ2-1,NA,CSARGLAYNEQFF,TGCAGTGCTAGAGGTCTGGCCTACAATGAGCAGTTCTTC
TRBD1,TRBV6-1,TRBJ2-1,few,CASSEQGASYNEQFF,TGTGCCAGCAGTGAACAGGGGGCATCGTACAATGAGCAGTTCTTC
NA,TRBV2,TRBJ2-7,NA,CASISARRDEQYF,TGTGCCAGCATTAGTGCGCGACGGGACGAGCAGTACTTC
NA,TRBV5-4,TRBJ1-2,NA,CASSLDRPGGGYTF,TGTGCCAGCAGCTTGGATCGCCCGGGGGGAGGCTACACCTTC
NA,TRBV28,TRBJ2-1,NA,CASSLPYNEQFF,TGTGCCAGCAGTTTGCCCTACAATGAGCAGTTCTTC
NA,TRBV20-1,TRBJ1-2,NA,CSADQGPGYGYTF,TGCAGTGCTGACCAGGGCCCTGGCTATGGCTACACCTTC
TRBD2,TRBV27,TRBJ2-7,NA,CASSFTSAVYEQYF,TGTGCCAGCAGTTTTACTAGCGCAGTCTACGAGCAGTACTTC
TRBD2,TRBV28,TRBJ2-7,few,CASTSSGPPYEQYF,TGTGCCAGCACCTCTAGCGGCCCACCCTACGAGCAGTACTTC
NA,TRBV7-2,TRBJ2-5,medium-sized,CASSLASQETQYF,TGTGCCAGCAGCTTAGCGTCCCAAGAGACCCAGTACTTC
NA,TRBV24-1,TRBJ2-5,few,CATSDGPTQYF,TGTGCCACCAGTGACGGCCCGACCCAGTACTTC
NA,TRBV4-3,TRBJ2-7,NA,CASSQGLAVIYEQYF,TGCGCCAGCAGCCAAGGGTTGGCAGTAATCTACGAGCAGTACTTC
NA,TRBV7-6,TRBJ2-5,few,CASSSPWAKETQYF,TGTGCCAGCAGCTCGCCGTGGGCTAAAGAGACCCAGTACTTC
NA,TRBV6-1,TRBJ2-3,few,CASSRGAADTQYF,TGTGCCAGCAGCCGAGGGGCGGCGGATACGCAGTATTTT
NA,TRBV7-2,TRBJ1-5,few,CASSLSSRYNQPQHF,TGTGCCAGCAGCTTAAGTTCGCGTTACAATCAGCCCCAGCATTTT
NA,TRBV20-1,TRBJ2-1,medium-sized,CSARIFWEENEQFF,TGCAGTGCTAGGATCTTTTGGGAGGAGAATGAGCAGTTCTTC
NA,TRBV12-3/TRBV12-4,TRBJ2-3,NA,CASSPSGAEDTQYF,TGTGCCAGCAGTCCCTCTGGGGCGGAAGATACGCAGTATTTT
TRBD2,TRBV27,TRBJ2-2,NA,CASSLTGGFTGELFF,TGTGCCAGCAGTTTGACCGGGGGGTTCACCGGGGAGCTGTTTTTT
NA,TRBV7-2,TRBJ2-5,few,CASSLAATGVETQYF,TGTGCCAGCAGCTTAGCGGCAACAGGCGTGGAGACCCAGTACTTC
NA,TRBV11-3,TRBJ2-1,NA,CASSLGRNEQFF,TGTGCCAGCAGCTTAGGTCGCAATGAGCAGTTCTTC
NA,TRBV15,TRBJ2-7,few,CATSRDLGYEGVRYYEQYF,TGTGCCACCAGCAGAGATCTTGGTTACGAGGGAGTGCGTTATTACGAGCAGTACTTC
TRBD2,TRBV2,TRBJ2-3,few,CASSERLADTDTQYF,TGTGCCAGCAGTGAGAGGCTAGCGGACACAGATACGCAGTATTTT
TRBD1,TRBV19,TRBJ1-1,NA,CASSVTGDVTEAFF,TGTGCCAGTAGTGTGACAGGGGATGTCACTGAAGCTTTCTTT
NA,TRBV6-5,TRBJ2-7,NA,CASSLDGHEQYF,TGTGCCAGCAGTTTGGACGGGCACGAGCAGTACTTC
TRBD2,TRBV6-2/TRBV6-3,TRBJ2-1,NA,CASRGGVSYNEQFF,TGTGCCAGCAGGGGGGGGGTCTCCTACAATGAGCAGTTCTTC
NA,TRBV7-3,TRBJ2-5,few,CASSLNQVSETQYF,TGTGCCAGCAGCTTAAATCAGGTTTCAGAGACCCAGTACTTC
TRBD1,TRBV20-1,TRBJ2-7,NA,CSAPRDSAPEGQYF,TGCAGTGCCCCCCGGGACAGTGCACCCGAAGGGCAGTACTTC
TRBD1,TRBV6-1,TRBJ2-5,NA,CAGSEALGDRRYF,TGTGCCGGCAGTGAAGCGCTCGGGGACAGGAGGTACTTC
NA,TRBV28,TRBJ1-6,few,CASSSIGDDSYNSPLHF,TGTGCCAGCAGTTCCATAGGGGATGATTCCTATAATTCACCCCTCCACTTT
NA,TRBV6-1,TRBJ1-5,few,CASSRVGAGNQPQHF,TGTGCCAGCAGCCGGGTAGGGGCCGGCAATCAGCCCCAGCATTTT
NA,TRBV2,TRBJ1-6,few,CASREGSYNSPLHF,TGTGCCAGCAGGGAGGGCTCCTATAATTCACCCCTCCACTTT
NA,TRBV27,TRBJ1-6,few,CASRLSQDWNSPLHF,TGTGCCAGCAGATTATCCCAAGATTGGAATTCACCCCTCCACTTT
TRBD1,TRBV20-1,TRBJ1-2,NA,CSASATFPNPRTGNYGYTF,TGCAGTGCTAGCGCCACCTTTCCGAATCCTAGGACAGGGAACTATGGCTACACCTTC